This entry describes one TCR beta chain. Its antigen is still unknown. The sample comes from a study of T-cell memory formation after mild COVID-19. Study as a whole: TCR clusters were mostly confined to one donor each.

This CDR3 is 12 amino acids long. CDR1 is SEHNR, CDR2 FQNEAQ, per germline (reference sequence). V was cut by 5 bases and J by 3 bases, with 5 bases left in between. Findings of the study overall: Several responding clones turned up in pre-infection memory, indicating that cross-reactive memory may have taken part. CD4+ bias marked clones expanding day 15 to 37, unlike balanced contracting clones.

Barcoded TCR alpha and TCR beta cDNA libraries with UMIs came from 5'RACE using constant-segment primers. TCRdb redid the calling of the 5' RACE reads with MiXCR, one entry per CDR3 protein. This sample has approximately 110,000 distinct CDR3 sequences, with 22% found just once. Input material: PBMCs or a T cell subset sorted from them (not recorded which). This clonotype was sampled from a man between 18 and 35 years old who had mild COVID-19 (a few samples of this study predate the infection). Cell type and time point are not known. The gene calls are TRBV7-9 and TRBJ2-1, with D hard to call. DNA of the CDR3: TGTGCCAGCAGCACCCGCTACAATGAGCAGTTCTTC. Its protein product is CASSTRYNEQFF.